This T cell receptor (beta chain) is from a study of glioma-infiltrating T cells. Germline assignment: CDR1 SQVTM and CDR2 ANQGSEA. The CDR3 is 14 residues long. V was cut by 2 bases and J by 4 bases, with 14 bases left in between. Amplification of TCR alpha and beta CDR3 regions from RNA used iRepertoire nested multiplex PCR. One-step reverse transcription and amplification started from roughly 100-400 ng of tissue mRNA or PBMC total RNA. A single record per CDR3 protein comes from TCRdb applying MiXCR to the multiplex PCR reads. The sample has approximately 89,000 distinct CDR3 sequences; around a quarter are singletons. This clonotype was recorded at least ten times. Its specificity is unknown. General study points: Only very few CDR3 sequences appeared in both tissue and blood. Tissue-blood divergence was below expectation in non-neoplastic patients, above in gliomas.

V is TRBV29-1 and J is TRBJ1-1; unclear D gene. Specimen: glioma tissue, nonneoplastic brain tissue, or PBMCs (not recorded which). The TCR sequence derives from a human donor with low-grade glioma or glioblastoma, undergoing nonglioma brain surgery, or in good health (not recorded which). In nucleotides, the CDR3 is TGCAGCGTTGAAAGGGCCGCGCGCGGCACTGAAGCTTTCTTT. Its translation is CSVERAARGTEAFF.